Listed here are 5 T cell receptor beta chains from one sample, sequenced in a study of blood T cell repertoires in COVID-19. Data came from immunoSEQ multiplex PCR; TCRdb stores just in-frame clones and leaves some out. The sample holds around 30,000 clones, more than 80% seen once. Sequenced material: peripheral blood. The receptors derive from a man in his 60s with acute or convalescent COVID-19.

V and J are TRBV11-2 and TRBJ1-4, with a possible D match to TRBD1 (5 bases). The germline V and J ends were trimmed by 2 bases and 0 bases, with 10 bases remaining between them. The CDR3 consists of 16 residues. The germline V gene encodes CDR1 SGHAT and CDR2 FQNNGV. The CDR3 loop reads CASSLWGGSTNEKLFF. CDR3 DNA sequence: TGTGCCAGCAGCTTATGGGGGGGTTCAACTAATGAAAAACTGTTTTTT.

The CDR3 DNA reads as TGTGCCAGTAGTCCCCGGACAGGGTGGAATGGAGCTGAAGCTTTCTTT. This translates into CASSPRTGWNGAEAFF. This chain uses TRBV19 with TRBJ1-1; 8 bases are a match to TRBD1. Germline V gene sequence: CDR1 LNHDA, CDR2 SQIVND (reference sequence). Germline trimming cut 5 bases from V and 6 bases from J; bases unmatched to any gene: 14. There are 16 residues in the CDR3.

The rearrangement uses TRBV5-1 and TRBJ1-1; 9 bases align to TRBD1. The length of the CDR3 is 13 residues. CDR1 is SGHRS, CDR2 YFSETQ, per germline. V lost 6 bases to trimming and J lost 4 bases; unmatched junction nucleotides: 4. CDR3: CASNRGLSTEAFF. CDR3 sequence (DNA): TGCGCCAGCAACAGGGGGCTGAGCACTGAAGCTTTCTTT.

V usage is TRBV4-1 and J usage is TRBJ1-5; 7 nucleotides line up with TRBD1. Germline trimming cut 2 bases from V and 1 base from J; bases unmatched to any gene: 2. From germline, CDR1 is MGHRA and CDR2 YSYEKL. The CDR3 is made up of 15 amino acids. CDR3 sequence (DNA): TGCGCCAGCAGCCAATCACAGGGGAGCAATCAGCCCCAGCATTTT. Its protein is CASSQSQGSNQPQHF.

The CDR3 coding sequence is TGTGCCAGCAGCTTAGAGACGCAGGATGAGCAGTTCTTC. Its protein product is CASSLETQDEQFF. The chain carries TRBV7-6 and TRBJ2-1; D is unclear. The CDR3 is made up of 13 amino acids. Germline V CDR1 and CDR2: SGHVS, FNYEAQ. Trimming removed 1 base from V and 8 bases from J, with 9 bases in between. Full variable domain (outside the CDR3, taken from reference TRBV7-6 and TRBJ2-1): GAGVSQSPRYKVTKRGQDVALRCDPISGHVSLYWYRQALGQGPEFLTYFNYEAQQDKSGLPNDRFSAERPEGSISTLTIQRTEQRDSAMYRCASSLETQDEQFFGPGTRLTVL.